Below, 28 T cell receptor beta chains from the same sample are listed, as sequenced in a study of blood T cell repertoires in COVID-19. TCRdb's copy holds only in-frame clones and misses some; the assay was immunoSEQ multiplex PCR. The table includes 19,000 or so clones, about 88% detected once. Sequencing input: peripheral blood. Receptors were obtained from a man in his 70s with acute or convalescent COVID-19.

Worth noting for this clone: At the DNA level, this CDR3 is encoded by other sequences in the same sample as well. The gene calls are TRBV7-6 and TRBJ1-4; 10 bases fit TRBD1. The CDR3 totals 15 residues. Germline V CDR1 and CDR2: SGHVS, FNYEAQ. The V segment lost 1 base and the J segment 8 bases; nucleotides outside the gene matches: 4. DNA for the CDR3: TGTGCCAGCAGCTTAGGAGGGACAGGGGAGGAAAAACTGTTTTTT. It is translated as CASSLGGTGEEKLFF.

The rearrangement joins TRBV28 to TRBJ2-7, with TRBD1 as a possible D gene (6 bases). Per the germline V gene, CDR1 is MDHEN and CDR2 is SYDVKM. The CDR3 has 15 amino acids. The V and J ends lost 4 bases and 5 bases respectively, with 18 bases between them. CDR3 sequence: CASSSPGTTPHEQYF. Written as DNA, the CDR3 is TGTGCCAGCAGTTCCCCCGGGACAACGCCCCACGAGCAGTACTTC.

This rearrangement joins TRBV18 to TRBJ1-1; D unresolved. The CDR3 has 15 amino acids. From germline, CDR1 is KGHSH and CDR2 LQKENI. V was clipped by 4 bases and J by 1 base, with 13 bases between them. CDR3 coding DNA: TGTGCCAGCTCACTCCAGTGGAGCCAGAACACTGAAGCTTTCTTT. It codes for CASSLQWSQNTEAFF.

The chain carries TRBV5-1 and TRBJ2-3; TRBD2 might be the D (5 bases). V lost 6 bases and J lost 2, with 13 bases in between. CDR3 length: 14 residues. Germline loops: CDR1 SGHRS, CDR2 YFSETQ. Here the CDR3 reads CASTGKGATDTQYF. The CDR3 nucleotides read TGCGCCAGCACCGGGAAGGGTGCCACAGATACGCAGTATTTT.

The V gene is TRBV4-1, the J gene TRBJ2-6; TRBD2 matches at 9 bases. Germline V gene sequence: CDR1 MGHRA, CDR2 YSYEKL. CDR3 size: 19 residues. With V trimmed by 0 bases and J by 0 bases, 6 bases remained unmatched. Written as DNA, the CDR3 is TGCGCCAGCAGCCAAGATGGTCTAGCGGGGTACTCTGGGGCCAACGTCCTGACTTTC. Protein sequence: CASSQDGLAGYSGANVLTF.

The rearrangement joins TRBV6-6 to TRBJ1-2; 11 positions match TRBD1. V lost 6 bases, J lost 7 bases, and 4 bases stayed unmatched. Germline assignment: CDR1 MNHNY and CDR2 SVGAGI (reference sequence). This CDR3 comprises 13 residues. CDR3 sequence (DNA): TGTGCCAGCAGAGGACAGGGGGCCGGTGGCTACACCTTC. This encodes CASRGQGAGGYTF.

The CDR3 here is CASSYYEQPQHF. As DNA, the CDR3 is TGTGCCAGCAGCTACTACGAGCAGCCCCAGCATTTT. This chain links TRBV7-2 with TRBJ1-5; no firm D call. Germline-derived CDR1 and CDR2 are SGHTA and FQGNSA. Between the trimmed V and J ends, which lost 4 bases and 7 bases, there was a span of 8 bases. This CDR3 is built from 12 residues.

This clone is judged medium-sized. The same CDR3 can be traced to other DNA sequences in this sample. The chain recombines TRBV7-9 with TRBJ2-7; D may be TRBD1 (5 bases). Trimming removed 4 bases from V and 6 bases from J, with 13 bases in between. CDR1 is SEHNR and CDR2 is FQNEAQ in the germline V gene (reference sequence). The CDR3 is 13 residues long. In DNA form, the CDR3 reads TGTGCCAGCAGCTCCCAAACAGGATCCGAGCAGTACTTC. It specifies CASSSQTGSEQYF.

The chain employs TRBV6-5 and TRBJ1-2, with a tentative D call TRBD1 (6 bases). The ends were cut back, 6 bases at V and 8 bases at J, with 16 bases in the middle. This CDR3 comprises 13 residues. Germline assignment: CDR1 MNHEY and CDR2 SVGAGI. Here the CDR3 reads CASSLDRLRGYTF. In DNA, the CDR3 is TGTGCCAGCAGCCTAGACAGGCTTCGGGGCTACACCTTC.

This rearrangement joins TRBV10-3 to TRBJ1-1; TRBD1 agrees at 12 bases. Unmatched junction bases numbered 1, after V lost 4 bases and J lost 4 bases. The germline CDR1 and CDR2 sequences are ENHRY and SYGVKD. The CDR3 covers 14 residues. This CDR3 reads CAISVGQGATEAFF. The CDR3 bases are TGTGCCATCAGTGTGGGACAGGGGGCCACTGAAGCTTTCTTT.

The chain combines TRBV28 with TRBJ1-3; 9 bases are shared with TRBD1. The germline CDR1 and CDR2 sequences are MDHEN and SYDVKM. The CDR3 length is 16 residues. V dropped 8 bases and J dropped 4; count of bases not matched to a gene: 12. The CDR3 loop reads CASPPRGQGIGNTIYF. In nucleotides, the CDR3 is TGTGCCAGCCCCCCCCGGGGACAGGGTATCGGAAACACCATATATTTT. Full variable domain (outside the CDR3, taken from reference TRBV28 and TRBJ1-3): DVKVTQSSRYLVKRTGEKVFLECVQDMDHENMFWYRQDPGLGLRLIYFSYDVKMKEKGDIPEGYSVSREKKERFSLILESASTNQTSMYLCASPPRGQGIGNTIYFGEGSWLTVV.

The J gene is TRBJ2-7, the V gene TRBV4-2, with 10 nucleotides matching TRBD2. Germline CDR1 is LGHNA and CDR2 is YNFKEQ. This CDR3 has 15 residues. The V and J ends lost 1 base and 3 bases, in that order; junction bases with no gene match: 3. CDR3 region: CASSQGLAGFYEQYF. The CDR3 nucleotides read TGTGCCAGCAGCCAAGGACTAGCGGGTTTCTACGAGCAGTACTTC.

The chain combines TRBV7-2 with TRBJ2-3, with 8 positions matching TRBD1. The CDR3 consists of 14 residues. With 3 bases clipped from V and 6 bases from J, the junction kept 5 bases outside the gene matches. Germline V lookup: CDR1 SGHTA, CDR2 FQGNSA. The CDR3 region is CASSFGQGSDTQYF. As DNA, the CDR3 is TGTGCCAGCAGCTTTGGACAGGGAAGCGATACGCAGTATTTT.

The CDR3 reads CASSSGQGLNSPLHF. CDR3 DNA: TGTGCCAGCAGCAGTGGGCAGGGCCTTAATTCACCCCTCCACTTT. The chain couples TRBV9 to TRBJ1-6; D might be TRBD1 (5 bases). Trimming cost V 4 bases and J 6 bases, with 14 bases left between them. The germline V gene encodes CDR1 SGDLS and CDR2 YYNGEE. The CDR3 contains 15 residues.

The rearrangement joins TRBV3-1 (or the pseudogene TRBV3-2) to TRBJ1-1; 8 bases align to TRBD1. Per germline, CDR1 LGHDT and CDR2 YNNKEL (reference sequence). The CDR3 has 17 residues. Unmatched junction bases numbered 11, after V lost 0 bases and J lost 5 bases. The CDR3 DNA follows: TGTGCCAGCAGCCAAGATTGGACGCAGGGGGCGAGGACTGAAGCTTTCTTT. This encodes CASSQDWTQGARTEAFF.

This clone was counted a few times. The chain employs TRBV6-4 and TRBJ2-1, with TRBD2 matching 12 bases. The CDR3 totals 15 residues. Losses at the gene ends were 0 bases for V and 6 bases for J; bases not matched to a gene: 0. The germline CDR1 and CDR2 sequences are MRHNA and SNTAGT. The DNA for the CDR3 is TGTGCCAGCAGTGACTCGACTAGCGGGAGCAATGAGCAGTTCTTC. Its translation is CASSDSTSGSNEQFF.

V usage is TRBV18 and J usage is TRBJ2-7, with D maybe TRBD1 (6 bases). The CDR3 consists of 15 residues. The V end lost 5 bases, the J end lost 2 bases, and 16 bases lay between the germline ends. The germline CDR1 and CDR2 sequences are KGHSH and LQKENI. The CDR3 loop is CASSTTTRTAYEQYF. The CDR3 nucleotides read TGTGCCAGCTCAACCACGACGCGGACAGCCTACGAGCAGTACTTC. Supplemented by reference TRBV18 and TRBJ2-7, the full variable domain reads NAGVMQNPRHLVRRRGQEARLRCSPMKGHSHVYWYRQLPEEGLKFMVYLQKENIIDESGMPKERFSAEFPKEGPSILRIQQVVRGDSAAYFCASSTTTRTAYEQYFGPGTRLTVT.

V and J are TRBV27 and TRBJ2-7, with 8 nucleotides matching TRBD1. Germline V lookup: CDR1 MNHEY, CDR2 SMNVEV (reference sequence). The length of the CDR3 is 16 residues. V was clipped by 7 bases and J by 2 bases; unmatched bases: 13. Written as DNA, the CDR3 is TGTGCCAGCAACTTTCGACGCCGGGACAGGCCCTACGAGCAGTACTTC. It encodes CASNFRRRDRPYEQYF.

This clone has more than one count but fewer than ten. The gene calls are TRBV5-4 and TRBJ2-1; TRBD2 aligns across 11 bases. Germline lookup yields CDR1 SGHNT and CDR2 YYREEE (reference sequence). This CDR3 region has 17 residues. With 4 bases clipped from V and 12 bases from J, the junction kept 18 bases outside the gene matches. Here the CDR3 reads CASSPTVLAGGIMGQFF. The DNA of the CDR3 is TGTGCCAGCAGCCCCACGGTCCTAGCGGGAGGCATCATGGGGCAGTTCTTC.

V is TRBV18 and J is TRBJ1-5; 7 bases are shared with TRBD1. Germline trimming cut 5 bases from V and 6 bases from J; bases unmatched to any gene: 4. In germline, CDR1 is KGHSH, CDR2 LQKENI. The CDR3 is 13 residues long. CDR3 region: CASSSDRVQPQHF. CDR3 nucleotide sequence: TGTGCCAGCTCATCAGACAGGGTTCAGCCCCAGCATTTT. The full variable domain, in which reference TRBV18 and TRBJ1-5 provide the parts outside the CDR3, is NAGVMQNPRHLVRRRGQEARLRCSPMKGHSHVYWYRQLPEEGLKFMVYLQKENIIDESGMPKERFSAEFPKEGPSILRIQQVVRGDSAAYFCASSSDRVQPQHFGDGTRLSIL.

V usage is TRBV6-1 and J usage is TRBJ2-7, with D possibly matching TRBD2 (5 bases). V lost 4 bases and J 4 bases, leaving 20 bases between the germline ends. Per germline, CDR1 MNHNS and CDR2 SASEGT. The CDR3 is 16 amino acids. The CDR3, as DNA: TGTGCCAGCAGTGGGTGGGTAGTAGGGCGAGGGTACGAGCAGTACTTC. Protein product: CASSGWVVGRGYEQYF.

The chain links TRBV11-2 to TRBJ1-5; a possible D gene is TRBD1 (6 bases). Germline assignment: CDR1 SGHAT and CDR2 FQNNGV. This CDR3 region has 14 residues. Trimming took 5 bases from V and 3 from J, leaving 11 bases between them. The CDR3 bases are TGTGCCAGCAGCACGAGGGGGAACAATCAGCCCCAGCATTTT. It specifies CASSTRGNNQPQHF.

The chain is built from TRBV6-1 and TRBJ1-1; no reliable D call. The CDR3 runs 14 residues. CDR1 is MNHNS, CDR2 SASEGT, per germline. The V gene lost 2 bases and the J gene lost 10 bases, with 17 bases spanning the gap. The CDR3 spells CASSESRVGGLAFF. CDR3 nucleotides: TGTGCCAGCAGTGAATCCCGCGTAGGAGGGCTAGCTTTCTTT.

This rearrangement joins TRBV18 to TRBJ1-6; D call uncertain. The CDR3 runs to 14 residues. CDR1 and CDR2 from the germline V gene are KGHSH and LQKENI. V was cut by 6 bases and J by 8 bases, with 14 bases left in between. CDR3 in DNA: TGTGCCAGCTCCCTGGGCCCAGCGGATTCACCCCTCCACTTT. This codes for CASSLGPADSPLHF. The entire variable domain, with the rest obtained from reference TRBV18 and TRBJ1-6, is as follows: NAGVMQNPRHLVRRRGQEARLRCSPMKGHSHVYWYRQLPEEGLKFMVYLQKENIIDESGMPKERFSAEFPKEGPSILRIQQVVRGDSAAYFCASSLGPADSPLHFGNGTRLTVT.

The rearrangement joins TRBV7-2 to TRBJ2-2; TRBD2 is a possible D gene (6 bases). The CDR3 contains 15 residues. Germline-derived CDR1 and CDR2 are SGHTA and FQGNSA. The V end was cut by 6 bases, the J end by 1 base, with 12 bases between. The CDR3 DNA reads as TGTGCCAGCAGTCCTACTAGCATGAACACCGGGGAGCTGTTTTTT. This sequence encodes CASSPTSMNTGELFF. Full variable domain (missing parts from reference TRBV7-2 and TRBJ2-2): GAGVSQSPSNKVTEKGKDVELRCDPISGHTALYWYRQSLGQGLEFLIYFQGNSAPDKSGLPSDRFSAERTGGSVSTLTIQRTQQEDSAVYLCASSPTSMNTGELFFGEGSRLTVL.

The chain employs TRBV7-3 and TRBJ2-1; tentative D call: TRBD2 (5 bases). Germline values: CDR1 SGHTA, CDR2 FQGTGA. This CDR3 has 13 amino acids. V was clipped by 3 bases and J by 9 bases, with 12 bases between them. Here the CDR3 DNA reads TGTGCCAGCAGCTTCAACGGGAAGGTTGAGCAGTTCTTC. Translated: CASSFNGKVEQFF.

The gene calls are TRBV6-4 and TRBJ2-2; tentatively, D is TRBD2 (6 bases). Germline V gene lookup returns CDR1 MRHNA and CDR2 SNTAGT. The ends were cut back, 3 bases at V and 3 bases at J, with 14 bases in the middle. CDR3 length equals 16 residues. In DNA, the CDR3 is TGTGCCAGCAGTGATCACGTCAGGGAGGACACCGGGGAGCTGTTTTTT. This translates into CASSDHVREDTGELFF.

V gene TRBV7-2 combines with J gene TRBJ2-7; 7 bases fit TRBD1. This CDR3 is 15 amino acids long. CDR1 SGHTA and CDR2 FQGNSA come from the germline V gene. V shed 5 bases and J 3 bases; nucleotides not matched to a gene: 10. CDR3 protein: CASSTRTGQHYEQYF. The CDR3 DNA sequence: TGTGCCAGCAGCACCCGTACGGGACAGCACTACGAGCAGTACTTC.